Shown below are 20 T cell receptor beta chains from a single sample sequenced in a study of cytomegalovirus exposure and HLA in healthy donors. Clones were read by immunoSEQ multiplex PCR, and TCRdb kept only the in-frame ones, dropping some. The profile shows about 64,000 clones, roughly 96% of them singletons. The sequenced material came from PBMCs. The receptors here all came from a woman aged 18 to 35 in good health and CMV-seropositive.

J is TRBJ2-7 and V is TRBV21-1; the table gives TRBD1 as D, unverified against the DNA. TRBV21-1 corresponds to a pseudogene. The CDR3 has 16 residues. The CDR3 reads CANPSARQGSACEQYF. The CDR3 DNA reads as TGTGCCAACCCCAGCGCGCGGCAGGGGTCCGCCTGCGAGCAGTACTTC.

As DNA, the CDR3 is TGTGCCAGCTCCCCAGCCGCGAGACAGGCCATCCACGTAGATGGCTACACCTTC. Its protein is CASSPAARQAIHVDGYTF. V and J are TRBV28 and TRBJ1-2; tentatively, D is TRBD1 (6 bases). This CDR3 spans 18 amino acids. Germline V gives CDR1 MDHEN, CDR2 SYDVKM. V lost 8 bases and J lost 6, with 31 bases in between.

The chain uses TRBV18 and TRBJ1-2; no clear D gene. The CDR3 spans 14 residues. Germline V lookup: CDR1 KGHSH, CDR2 LQKENI. V lost 0 bases, J lost 1 base, and 6 bases lay in between. The CDR3 sequence is CASSPPNSNYGYTF. Here the CDR3 DNA reads TGTGCCAGCTCACCACCTAACAGTAACTATGGCTACACCTTC.

The chain combines TRBV5-1 with TRBJ2-2; 10 bases agree with TRBD2. The CDR3 contains 14 residues. The V gene's germline CDR1 is SGHRS and CDR2 YFSETQ. Trimming removed 5 bases from V and 6 bases from J; junction bases left unmatched: 4. Here the CDR3 DNA reads TGCGCCAGCAGGCTAGCGGGAGCGGCCGGGGAGCTGTTTTTT. It translates to CASRLAGAAGELFF.

This chain uses TRBV27 with TRBJ1-4; the D gene is possibly TRBD1 (6 bases). CDR3 length equals 13 residues. Trimming took 8 bases from V and 5 from J, leaving 12 bases between them. Germline V gives CDR1 MNHEY, CDR2 SMNVEV (reference sequence). CDR3 sequence: CASRWGRNEKLFF. The CDR3 nucleotides are TGTGCCAGCCGGTGGGGGCGGAATGAAAAACTGTTTTTT. The full variable domain, with the rest looked up from reference TRBV27 and TRBJ1-4, is EAQVTQNPRYLITVTGKKLTVTCSQNMNHEYMSWYRQDPGLGLRQIYYSMNVEVTDKGDVPEGYKVSRKEKRNFPLILESPSPNQTSLYFCASRWGRNEKLFFGSGTQLSVL.

The rearrangement joins TRBV19 to TRBJ1-4; D may be TRBD1 (5 bases). The V and J ends lost 1 base and 8 bases respectively, with 14 bases between them. The CDR3 extends over 15 amino acids. Germline-derived CDR1 and CDR2 are LNHDA and SQIVND (reference sequence). The CDR3 region is CASSIGSGRREKLFF. CDR3 bases: TGTGCCAGTAGTATAGGTTCAGGGCGTAGGGAAAAACTGTTTTTT.

The J gene is TRBJ1-4, the V gene TRBV6-1; 8 bases match TRBD1. Germline V lookup: CDR1 MNHNS, CDR2 SASEGT. The CDR3 is made up of 15 amino acids. The V gene end was trimmed by 4 bases and the J gene end by 7 bases; junction bases not matched to a gene: 8. In DNA form, the CDR3 reads TGTGCCAGCAGTGTCCAGGGGGCTAAGGGTGAAAAACTGTTTTTT. Residues: CASSVQGAKGEKLFF.

V and J are TRBV11-2 and TRBJ2-5, with 13 bases aligning to TRBD2. Germline CDR1 reads SGHAT; CDR2 reads FQNNGV. V shed 3 bases and J 4 bases; nucleotides not matched to a gene: 5. The CDR3 length is 16 residues. DNA of the CDR3: TGTGCCAGCAGCTTCCTTACTAGCGGGGGGGCAGAGACCCAGTACTTC. Protein sequence: CASSFLTSGGAETQYF.

The chain carries TRBV30 and TRBJ2-2; no clear D gene. The germline CDR1 and CDR2 sequences are GTSNPN and SVGIG (reference sequence). Trimming removed 1 base from V and 2 bases from J, with 5 bases in between. The CDR3 loop spans 13 amino acids. This CDR3 is CAWSAVNTGELFF. DNA for the CDR3: TGTGCCTGGAGTGCAGTTAACACCGGGGAGCTGTTTTTT.

The chain is built from TRBV11-2 and TRBJ2-7; 11 nucleotides agree with TRBD1. Germline V gives CDR1 SGHAT, CDR2 FQNNGV. V shed 5 bases and J 1 base; nucleotides not matched to a gene: 7. The CDR3 covers 16 residues. The CDR3 protein is CASSRTGQGGSYEQYF. DNA of the CDR3: TGTGCCAGCAGCCGTACGGGACAGGGGGGTTCCTACGAGCAGTACTTC. Full variable domain (remainder filled in from reference TRBV11-2 and TRBJ2-7): EAGVAQSPRYKIIEKRQSVAFWCNPISGHATLYWYQQILGQGPKLLIQFQNNGVVDDSQLPKDRFSAERLKGVDSTLKIQPAKLEDSAVYLCASSRTGQGGSYEQYFGPGTRLTVT.

The chain combines TRBV10-2 with TRBJ1-5; 7 bases are shared with TRBD1. The V segment lost 2 bases and the J segment 6 bases; nucleotides outside the gene matches: 4. This CDR3 has 14 amino acids. CDR1 WSHSY and CDR2 SAAADI come from the germline V gene. In DNA form, the CDR3 reads TGCGCCAGCAGTGAGGCACAGGGGTTTCAGCCCCAGCATTTT. Amino acids: CASSEAQGFQPQHF.

CDR3 sequence: CASSPTTGSYEQYF. DNA for the CDR3: TGTGCCAGCTCACCCACGACAGGCTCCTACGAGCAGTACTTC. The rearrangement uses TRBV18 and TRBJ2-7, with D possibly matching TRBD1 (6 bases). Per germline, CDR1 KGHSH and CDR2 LQKENI. This CDR3 region has 14 residues. Trimming left V 3 bases short and J 0 bases short, with 9 bases between.

The chain has TRBV5-8 and TRBJ1-1; the D gene is possibly TRBD1 (6 bases). The germline V and J ends were trimmed by 0 bases and 4 bases, with 13 bases remaining between them. Germline V gene data show CDR1 as SGHTS and CDR2 as YDEGEE. The CDR3 totals 15 residues. The CDR3 DNA follows: TGTGCCAGCAGCTTGGCCTCAGGGGTGGCCACTGAAGCTTTCTTT. It is translated as CASSLASGVATEAFF.

The chain recombines TRBV28 with TRBJ2-1; 7 bases map to TRBD2. This CDR3 region has 14 residues. V was pared by 4 bases and J by 4 bases, with 4 bases of the junction left unmatched. Germline loops: CDR1 MDHEN, CDR2 SYDVKM. CDR3 amino acids: CASSWGGAYNEQFF. Written as DNA, the CDR3 is TGTGCCAGCAGTTGGGGAGGGGCTTACAATGAGCAGTTCTTC.

The rearrangement links TRBV7-2 to TRBJ2-1; D possibly corresponds to TRBD2 (6 bases). CDR1 and CDR2 (germline): SGHTA, FQGNSA. Trimming stripped 5 bases from V and 6 bases from J, with 17 bases between. This CDR3 region has 15 residues. CDR3 region: CASSPPWGVFNEQFF. CDR3 DNA: TGTGCCAGCAGCCCGCCGTGGGGGGTCTTCAATGAGCAGTTCTTC. The full variable domain, completed using reference TRBV7-2 and TRBJ2-1, is GAGVSQSPSNKVTEKGKDVELRCDPISGHTALYWYRQSLGQGLEFLIYFQGNSAPDKSGLPSDRFSAERTGGSVSTLTIQRTQQEDSAVYLCASSPPWGVFNEQFFGPGTRLTVL.

The chain is built from TRBV4-2 and TRBJ2-2; D gene ambiguous. V shed 3 bases and J shed 6 bases, with 5 bases lying between them. Germline CDR1 reads LGHNA; CDR2 reads YNFKEQ. The CDR3 sequence is 12 residues long. The CDR3 DNA sequence: TGTGCCAGCAGCCATGAGGCCGGGGAGCTGTTTTTT. Translation gives CASSHEAGELFF.

The chain links TRBV27 to TRBJ2-7, with TRBD2 identical over 7 bases. CDR1 is MNHEY, CDR2 SMNVEV, per germline (reference sequence). V dropped 2 bases and J dropped 3; count of bases not matched to a gene: 7. The CDR3 loop spans 15 amino acids. In nucleotides, the CDR3 is TGTGCCAGCAGTTTACAGTCTAGCGGAATCTACGAGCAGTACTTC. Amino acids: CASSLQSSGIYEQYF.

The CDR3 coding sequence is TGTGCCAGCAGCTTGGGCCCAGGGGGAGAGACCCAGTACTTC. Protein product: CASSLGPGGETQYF. The chain combines TRBV5-6 with TRBJ2-5, with 7 bases identical to TRBD1. CDR1 SGHDT and CDR2 YYEEEE come from the germline V gene. V lost 0 bases to trimming and J lost 4 bases; unmatched junction nucleotides: 3. CDR3 length equals 14 residues.

V gene TRBV11-2 combines with J gene TRBJ2-7, with TRBD2 as a possible D gene (5 bases). V was cut by 5 bases and J by 5 bases, with 22 bases left in between. From germline, CDR1 is SGHAT and CDR2 FQNNGV. This CDR3 contains 16 residues. The CDR3 loop is CASSITTLGPGNEQYF. CDR3 sequence (DNA): TGTGCCAGCAGCATCACCACCCTCGGGCCGGGAAACGAGCAGTACTTC.

The J gene is TRBJ2-7, the V gene TRBV19, with 12 bases fitting TRBD1. Trimming took 1 base from V and 4 from J; bases not matched to a gene: 17. The CDR3 extends over 20 amino acids. The germline CDR1 and CDR2 sequences are LNHDA and SQIVND (reference sequence). The chain's CDR3 is CASSIVAGTGGGPGKYEQYF. CDR3 nucleotide sequence: TGTGCCAGTAGTATAGTAGCTGGGACAGGGGGCGGCCCCGGAAAATACGAGCAGTACTTC.